This T cell receptor (beta chain) was documented in a study of blood T cells in healthy people across ages. Germline V gene data show CDR1 as SQVTM and CDR2 as ANQGSEA. The CDR3 consists of 16 residues. V lost 5 bases to trimming and J lost 7 bases; unmatched junction nucleotides: 13. Together with a sample-barcoded 5' primer, a J-beta primer mix was included in a second PCR lasting roughly 7 to 11 cycles. One entry per CDR3 protein results from TCRdb running MiXCR on the 5' RACE reads. Found here are 920,000 or so distinct CDR3 sequences, under 45% of them singletons; the top ten hold approximately 20%. The table lists this clonotype with many counts.

The rearrangement joins TRBV29-1 to TRBJ2-1; 11 nucleotides match TRBD2. Sequencing input: blood. This TCR was sampled from a woman aged 60-75 years in good health. This chain's CDR3 is CSVLGPTSGSVNEQFF. The CDR3 DNA follows: TGCAGCGTTTTGGGCCCCACTAGCGGGAGTGTTAATGAGCAGTTCTTC.